This TCR beta chain emerged from a study of persistence of HIV-infected CD4 T cells. This was the immunoSEQ version 4 assay in survey mode. Produced via immunoSEQ multiplex PCR; TCRdb's table is partial and in-frame only. The table has fewer than 40,000 clones, approximately 70% seen once. The stimulus was an HIV-1 Gag 15-mer peptide pool, about 1 ug/peptide/mL. Sorting of responding CD4+ T cells relied on upregulated CD40 ligand together with CD69. Germline-derived CDR1 and CDR2 are SGHTA and FQGNSA. The length of the CDR3 is 15 residues. V lost 5 bases and J lost 2; bases outside the gene matches: 5. With respect to this clone: What it binds is not known.

The source of this sequence is an adult man with HIV who was CMV-seropositive. This sample comprised CD4+ T cells sorted from PBMCs after 18-hour stimulation, obtained from a patient who received antiretroviral therapy. The chain links TRBV7-2 to TRBJ2-2; 7 bases are shared with TRBD1. CDR3 in amino acids: CASSAGQANTGELFF. The CDR3 DNA reads TGTGCCAGCAGCGCCGGACAGGCAAACACCGGGGAGCTGTTTTTT.